These 20 T cell receptor beta chains were sequenced from one sample in a study of human T cells and chemical hapten exposure. TCRdb analysed the RACE reads with MiXCR anew, one entry per CDR3 protein. The table lists 75,000 to 80,000 distinct CDR3 sequences, 8.6% of them singletons. Regarding time point: healthy volunteer bleed at 6 weeks. Total RNA extraction was carried out from unfractionated whole blood. Sequenced sample: whole blood. The receptor source for this set is a female donor in good health. Some clones in this sample may be carry-over from other donors' samples.

This clonotype was found many times. A read error may produce the germline difference seen at one junction end. The V call is TRBV14, the J call TRBJ2-3; D could derive from TRBD1 or TRBD2 (5 bases each). Germline V CDR1 and CDR2: SGHDN, FVKESK. The CDR3 loop spans 13 amino acids. The DNA of the CDR3 is TGTGCCAGCAGCGAAGACGGGGCAAGTACGCAGTATTTT. It encodes CASSEDGASTQYF.

The V gene is TRBV30, the J gene TRBJ1-1, with D tentatively TRBD1 (5 bases). V lost 4 bases, J lost 0 bases, and 9 bases lay in between. The CDR3 consists of 13 residues. CDR1 is GTSNPN and CDR2 is SVGIG in the germline V gene (reference sequence). The CDR3 region has the DNA TGTGCCTGGAAGGGGACTATGAACACTGAAGCTTTCTTT. Translating gives CAWKGTMNTEAFF.

This clonotype has at least ten counts. This chain joins TRBV6-2 or TRBV6-3 and TRBJ2-3; D is unresolved. Trimming cost V 7 bases and J 1 base, with 15 bases left between them. This CDR3 comprises 15 residues. Germline V lookup: CDR1 MNHEY, CDR2 SVGEGT. The CDR3 nucleotides read TGTGCCAGCACGATCTCAGAGATAGGCACAGATACGCAGTATTTT. The encoded protein is CASTISEIGTDTQYF.

This clonotype turned up a few times. J is TRBJ2-3 and V is TRBV2; no reliable D call. V was trimmed by 7 bases and J by 2 bases, leaving 19 bases between them. The CDR3 is made up of 16 amino acids. Germline V gene sequence: CDR1 SNHLY, CDR2 FYNNEI. This CDR3 is CASIPGEEWATDTQYF. DNA for the CDR3: TGTGCCAGCATCCCGGGTGAAGAATGGGCCACAGATACGCAGTATTTT. The whole variable domain, remainder taken from reference TRBV2 and TRBJ2-3, is EPEVTQTPSHQVTQMGQEVILRCVPISNHLYFYWYRQILGQKVEFLVSFYNNEISEKSEIFDDQFSVERPDGSNFTLKIRSTKLEDSAMYFCASIPGEEWATDTQYFGPGTRLTVL.

The V gene is TRBV25-1, the J gene TRBJ2-5; D is unclear. The CDR3 runs 14 residues. Trimming removed 2 bases at V and 1 base at J, with 8 bases between. Germline CDR1 reads MGHDK; CDR2 reads SYGVNS. The CDR3 DNA follows: TGTGCCAGCAGTGAAGGTGGAGCCCAAGAGACCCAGTACTTC. Protein product: CASSEGGAQETQYF.

This clonotype was seen only a few times. The chain joins TRBV7-2 to TRBJ2-3; TRBD2 matches 12 bases. CDR1 and CDR2 from the germline V gene are SGHTA and FQGNSA. CDR3 length: 17 amino acids. Trimming at V came to 2 bases and at J to 5 bases, leaving 8 bases not matched to a gene. CDR3 nucleotides: TGTGCCAGCAGCTTAAGACCTAGCGGGGGGGCACGAGATACGCAGTATTTT. Protein product: CASSLRPSGGARDTQYF.

This clonotype was counted only a few times. The chain employs TRBV4-3 and TRBJ2-3; D is undetermined. The germline gives CDR1 LGHNA, CDR2 YSLEER. Between the trimmed V and J ends, which lost 1 base and 0 bases, there was a span of 8 bases. This CDR3 contains 15 residues. The CDR3 protein is CASSQAPTSTDTQYF. The CDR3 nucleotides are TGCGCCAGCAGCCAAGCGCCGACTAGCACAGATACGCAGTATTTT.

This clonotype was seen at least ten times. The chain combines TRBV5-1 with TRBJ1-2, with no clear D. V was pared by 1 base and J by 6 bases, with 7 bases between. The CDR3 is made up of 12 amino acids. CDR1 is SGHRS and CDR2 is YFSETQ in the germline V gene. The CDR3 sequence is CASSLLFDGYTF. DNA of the CDR3: TGCGCCAGCAGCTTGTTATTCGATGGCTACACCTTC.

This clonotype was observed many times. J is TRBJ2-7 and V is TRBV28; TRBD1 aligns across 7 bases. CDR1 and CDR2 (germline): MDHEN, SYDVKM. There are 14 residues in the CDR3. Losses at the gene ends were 5 bases for V and 0 bases for J; bases not matched to a gene: 4. CDR3 DNA sequence: TGTGCCAGCAGTCCCAGGACAGGCTCCTACGAGCAGTACTTC. It specifies CASSPRTGSYEQYF. The variable domain in full, completed from reference TRBV28 and TRBJ2-7, reads DVKVTQSSRYLVKRTGEKVFLECVQDMDHENMFWYRQDPGLGLRLIYFSYDVKMKEKGDIPEGYSVSREKKERFSLILESASTNQTSMYLCASSPRTGSYEQYFGPGTRLTVT.

This clonotype was counted a single time. A much larger clone lies a single base off, so this may be a read error. CDR3 residues: CASRGTGVHPQHF. In nucleotides, the CDR3 is TGTGCCAGCAGGGGGACAGGCGTCCATCCCCAGCATTTT. The chain uses TRBV2 and TRBJ1-5, with 8 bases lining up with TRBD1. J was trimmed by 10 bases and V by 6 bases; bases with no gene match: 8. The CDR3 spans 13 residues. Germline assignment: CDR1 SNHLY and CDR2 FYNNEI.

Concerning this clonotype: A much larger clone differs from this one at a single base, so this may be a read error. The J gene is TRBJ2-1, the V gene TRBV29-1, with TRBD2 as a possible D gene (5 bases). The CDR3 has 12 amino acids. Trimming stripped 7 bases from V and 3 bases from J, with 10 bases between. Germline-derived CDR1 and CDR2 are SQVTM and ANQGSEA. The CDR3 protein is CSATRGYNEQFF. The CDR3 nucleotides read TGCAGCGCCACCCGGGGCTACAATGAGCAGTTCTTC.

The V call is TRBV7-2, the J call TRBJ2-5; no clear D. V lost 4 bases to trimming and J lost 7 bases, with 16 bases between them. This CDR3 region has 14 residues. Looked up from germline, CDR1 is SGHTA and CDR2 is FQGNSA. The CDR3 region has the DNA TGTGCCAGCAGCTCCGTGAGGCCCTCGGGGACCCAGTACTTC. Its protein product is CASSSVRPSGTQYF. Using reference TRBV7-2 and TRBJ2-5 for the parts outside the CDR3, the full variable domain is GAGVSQSPSNKVTEKGKDVELRCDPISGHTALYWYRQSLGQGLEFLIYFQGNSAPDKSGLPSDRFSAERTGGSVSTLTIQRTQQEDSAVYLCASSSVRPSGTQYFGPGTRLLVL.

This clonotype has just a few counts. This sequence joins TRBV29-1 and TRBJ1-1; D not certain. This CDR3 is built from 13 residues. Germline values: CDR1 SQVTM, CDR2 ANQGSEA. V lost 4 bases, J lost 0 bases, and 9 bases lay in between. The CDR3 DNA reads as TGCAGCGTTGCCAGGAAGGTGAACACTGAAGCTTTCTTT. The encoded protein is CSVARKVNTEAFF. The entire variable domain, with the rest obtained from reference TRBV29-1 and TRBJ1-1, is as follows: SAVISQKPSRDICQRGTSLTIQCQVDSQVTMMFWYRQQPGQSLTLIATANQGSEATYESGFVIDKFPISRPNLTFSTLTVSNMSPEDSSIYLCSVARKVNTEAFFGQGTRLTVV.

This clonotype was picked up a small number of times. The rearrangement joins TRBV12-3 or TRBV12-4 to TRBJ1-4; no firm D call. The CDR3 has 15 amino acids. V dropped 4 bases and J dropped 8 bases, with 17 bases sitting between them. CDR3 in DNA: TGTGCCAGCAGTTCACCGACGGTCTTGAGCGAAAAACTGTTTTTT. It is translated as CASSSPTVLSEKLFF.

This clonotype was found many times. CDR3 sequence reads: CASSLETGYGEKLFF. The CDR3 nucleotides read TGTGCCAGCAGCCTCGAAACAGGGTATGGCGAAAAACTGTTTTTT. The V gene is TRBV3-1, the J gene TRBJ1-4; D might be TRBD1 (6 bases). V lost 4 bases to trimming and J lost 8 bases, with 17 bases between them. This CDR3 is 15 amino acids long. Germline-derived CDR1 and CDR2 are LGHDT and YNNKEL (reference sequence). Supplemented by reference TRBV3-1 and TRBJ1-4, the full variable domain reads DTAVSQTPKYLVTQMGNDKSIKCEQNLGHDTMYWYKQDSKKFLKIMFSYNNKELIINETVPNRFSPKSPDKAHLNLHINSLELGDSAVYFCASSLETGYGEKLFFGSGTQLSVL.

The chain combines TRBV5-1 with TRBJ2-5, with D unresolved. Germline V gene data show CDR1 as SGHRS and CDR2 as YFSETQ. This CDR3 has 13 residues. In nucleotides, the CDR3 is TGCACCGGCAGCTTTGGGGTCCAAGAGACCCAGTACTTC. The encoded protein is CTGSFGVQETQYF. Variable domain in full (rest from reference TRBV5-1 and TRBJ2-5): KAGVTQTPRYLIKTRGQQVTLSCSPISGHRSVSWYQQTPGQGLQFLFEYFSETQRNKGNFPGRFSGRQFSNSRSEMNVSTLELGDSALYLCTGSFGVQETQYFGPGTRLLVL.

This clonotype showed up just a few times. The chain joins TRBV4-3 to TRBJ1-4; a possible D gene is TRBD1 (5 bases). The germline V gene has CDR1 LGHNA and CDR2 YSLEER. The V gene lost 4 bases and the J gene lost 5 bases, with 20 bases spanning the gap. The CDR3 consists of 17 residues. The CDR3 bases are TGCGCCAGCAGCCCGAGGCTACCTCGGGGCCCAAATGAAAAACTGTTTTTT. Translated: CASSPRLPRGPNEKLFF.

This clonotype was seen many times. The rearrangement links TRBV11-2 to TRBJ1-1, with D maybe TRBD1 (5 bases). The ends were cut back, 1 base at V and 1 base at J, with 7 bases in the middle. CDR1 is SGHAT and CDR2 is FQNNGV in the germline V gene. The CDR3 contains 14 residues. The CDR3 spells CASSLAGPNTEAFF. DNA of the CDR3: TGTGCCAGCAGCTTAGCAGGGCCGAACACTGAAGCTTTCTTT.

This rearrangement joins TRBV5-1 to TRBJ2-5; TRBD1 agrees at 7 bases. Trimming took 4 bases from V and 2 from J; bases not matched to a gene: 8. CDR1 SGHRS and CDR2 YFSETQ come from the germline V gene. CDR3 length: 15 residues. The CDR3 DNA is TGCGCCAGCAGCCGAAGTGGGACAGCGCAAGAGACCCAGTACTTC. Its translation is CASSRSGTAQETQYF.

This clonotype was picked up a small number of times. The junction and the germline gene differ at one end; a read error may be behind it. V is TRBV3-1 and J is TRBJ2-2; TRBD2 agrees at 12 bases. CDR3 length: 17 residues. Germline values: CDR1 LGHDT, CDR2 YNNKEL (reference sequence). The CDR3 spells CASRQATSGGVTGELFF. The CDR3, as DNA: TGTGCCAGCAGACAAGCGACTAGCGGGGGAGTCACCGGGGAGCTGTTTTTT.